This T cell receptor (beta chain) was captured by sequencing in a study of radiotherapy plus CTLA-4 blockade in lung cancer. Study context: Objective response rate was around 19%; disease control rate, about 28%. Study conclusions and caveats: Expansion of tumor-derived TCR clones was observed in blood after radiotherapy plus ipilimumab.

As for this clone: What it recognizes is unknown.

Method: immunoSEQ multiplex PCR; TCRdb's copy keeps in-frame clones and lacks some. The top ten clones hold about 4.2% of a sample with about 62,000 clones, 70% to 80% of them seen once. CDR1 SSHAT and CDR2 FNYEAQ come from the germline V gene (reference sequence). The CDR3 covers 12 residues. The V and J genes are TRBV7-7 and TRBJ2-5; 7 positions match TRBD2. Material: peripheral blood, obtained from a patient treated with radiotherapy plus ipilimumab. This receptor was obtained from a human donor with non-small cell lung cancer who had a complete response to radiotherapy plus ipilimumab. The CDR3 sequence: CASGGRSETQYF. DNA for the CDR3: TGTGCTAGCGGCGGGAGATCGGAGACCCAGTACTTC.